This is a list of T cell receptor beta chains from one sample in a study of blood T cell repertoires in COVID-19. Data came from immunoSEQ multiplex PCR; TCRdb stores just in-frame clones and leaves some out. The top ten clones hold over 5.5% of a sample with 65,000 to 85,000 clones, about 70% of them seen once. The sample consisted of peripheral blood. Receptor source: a man aged 45-60 years with active or convalescent COVID-19. Each CDR3 is given with its conserved first and last residue. The D gene is left open where the match is weak. Some rows mark clone size as missing; the rest say once, few, many or name a class of expanded clone.

V,D,J,size,CDR3,DNA
TRBV4-1,TRBD1,TRBJ1-3,once,CASSQVRGPGNTIYF,TGCGCCAGCAGCCAAGTTAGGGGGCCCGGAAACACCATATATTTT
TRBV3-1/TRBV3-2,TRBD1,TRBJ1-4,-,CASSPGQGEKLFF,TGTGCCAGCAGCCCCGGACAGGGAGAAAAACTGTTTTTT
TRBV12-5,-,TRBJ1-1,-,CASGLTSNTEAFF,TGTGCTAGTGGTCTTACATCGAACACTGAAGCTTTCTTT
TRBV12-3/TRBV12-4,-,TRBJ2-1,-,CASSPLNEQFF,TGTGCCAGCAGCCCGTTGAATGAGCAGTTCTTC
TRBV20-1,-,TRBJ1-1,-,CSAPFSTEAFF,TGCAGTGCCCCTTTTTCCACTGAAGCTTTCTTT
TRBV11-1,TRBD2,TRBJ2-1,-,CASSLARGGVYEQFF,TGTGCCAGCAGCTTAGCGCGGGGGGGCGTCTATGAGCAGTTCTTC
TRBV10-3,TRBD2,TRBJ2-7,once,CAISYSGGDGQYF,TGTGCCATCAGTTATTCCGGGGGGGACGGGCAGTACTTC
TRBV3-1/TRBV3-2,-,TRBJ2-7,-,CASSPGYEQYF,TGTGCCAGCAGCCCAGGGTACGAGCAGTACTTC
TRBV5-6,-,TRBJ1-1,once,CASSLMEVMNTEAFF,TGTGCCAGCAGCTTAATGGAGGTCATGAACACTGAAGCTTTCTTT
TRBV21-1,-,TRBJ2-1,-,CASKDRVWNEQFF,TGTGCCAGCAAAGACAGGGTGTGGAATGAGCAGTTCTTC
TRBV29-1,-,TRBJ1-1,-,CSVEDAGPEAFF,TGCAGCGTTGAAGATGCAGGGCCTGAAGCTTTCTTT
TRBV2,-,TRBJ2-7,-,CASSVGDTAYEQYF,TGTGCCAGCAGTGTGGGCGACACGGCCTACGAGCAGTACTTC
TRBV7-2,-,TRBJ2-7,-,CASSLGGVHSYEQYF,TGTGCCAGCAGCTTAGGGGGGGTCCACTCCTACGAGCAGTACTTC
TRBV25-1,TRBD1,TRBJ1-6,many,CASSEGGQGATPLHF,TGTGCCAGCAGTGAAGGGGGACAGGGGGCTACACCCCTCCACTTT
TRBV4-3,TRBD2,TRBJ2-1,-,CASSQAGGTYNEQFF,TGCGCCAGCAGCCAAGCGGGGGGGACCTACAATGAGCAGTTCTTC
TRBV6-5,-,TRBJ1-1,-,CATLRGGTEAFF,TGTGCCACCTTACGAGGGGGCACTGAAGCTTTCTTT
TRBV6-5,TRBD1,TRBJ2-7,-,CASRKGRGHYEQYF,TGTGCCAGCAGGAAAGGCAGGGGGCACTACGAGCAGTACTTC
TRBV27,TRBD1,TRBJ1-5,many,CASSLWGTGVIQPQHF,TGTGCCAGCAGTTTATGGGGGACAGGGGTGATTCAGCCCCAGCATTTT
TRBV5-4,-,TRBJ2-5,-,CASSLRNGKETQYF,TGTGCCAGCAGCTTGCGGAACGGGAAAGAGACCCAGTACTTC
TRBV5-4,TRBD2,TRBJ2-5,-,CASSSVGGVYLRETQYF,TGTGCCAGCAGCTCCGTCGGGGGGGTGTACCTGAGGGAGACCCAGTACTTC
TRBV7-2,-,TRBJ2-2,-,CASSPTRADTGELFF,TGTGCCAGCAGCCCCACGAGGGCGGACACCGGGGAGCTGTTTTTT
TRBV12-3/TRBV12-4,-,TRBJ1-1,few,CASSPGNTEAFF,TGTGCCAGCAGTCCCGGGAACACTGAAGCTTTCTTT
TRBV4-3,TRBD2,TRBJ2-2,-,CASSTGTTNTGELFF,TGCGCCAGCAGCACTGGGACTACGAACACCGGGGAGCTGTTTTTT